The 28 T cell receptor beta chains given below trace back to one sample, sequenced in a study of blood T cell repertoires in COVID-19. TCRdb's copy holds only in-frame clones and misses some; the assay was immunoSEQ multiplex PCR. Of roughly 70,000 clones in the sample, about nine tenths were seen once. Sample: peripheral blood. The receptors shown here come from a man aged 45-65 years with acute or convalescent COVID-19.

The chain carries TRBV7-2 and TRBJ1-1; 9 positions match TRBD1. V was clipped by 6 bases and J by 4 bases; unmatched bases: 9. This CDR3 is built from 15 residues. Germline CDR1 reads SGHTA; CDR2 reads FQGNSA. The CDR3, as DNA: TGTGCCAGCAGTTTCAGTTCGACAGGGGGCACTGAAGCTTTCTTT. As protein: CASSFSSTGGTEAFF.

The chain carries TRBV6-2 or TRBV6-3 and TRBJ2-5, with D tentatively TRBD1 (5 bases). Trimming removed 2 bases at V and 1 base at J, with 14 bases between. The CDR3 consists of 16 residues. The V gene's germline CDR1 is MNHEY and CDR2 SVGEGT. Here the CDR3 reads CASSYADKELQETQYF. Here the CDR3 DNA reads TGTGCCAGCAGTTACGCGGACAAGGAGCTCCAAGAGACCCAGTACTTC.

The chain carries TRBV7-8 and TRBJ2-6; TRBD1 agrees at 7 bases. Unmatched junction bases numbered 11, after V lost 5 bases and J lost 1 base. The CDR3 loop spans 18 amino acids. Germline V gives CDR1 SGHVS, CDR2 FQNEAQ. The DNA of the CDR3 is TGTGCCAGCAGCACCCCCCCGACAGGGTCTTCTGGGGCCAACGTCCTGACTTTC. Protein product: CASSTPPTGSSGANVLTF.

V is TRBV6-5 and J is TRBJ1-1; D ambiguous. Trimming removed 11 bases from V and 0 bases from J, with 16 bases in between. The CDR3 runs 14 residues. From germline, CDR1 is MNHEY and CDR2 SVGAGI. CDR3 nucleotides: TGTGCCTGTCGGAGCCCGGAGATGAACACTGAAGCTTTCTTT. Translating it yields CACRSPEMNTEAFF.

The chain employs TRBV7-2 and TRBJ2-1, with D uncertain. The V end lost 2 bases, the J end lost 15 bases, and 14 bases lay between the germline ends. Germline lookup yields CDR1 SGHTA and CDR2 FQGNSA. The CDR3 has 12 residues. The CDR3 nucleotides read TGTGCCAGCAGCTTAATCATGCGTATCCCGTTCTTC. Translating it yields CASSLIMRIPFF.

The chain is built from TRBV7-9 and TRBJ1-1; 12 nucleotides agree with TRBD1. There are 16 residues in the CDR3. Trimming at V came to 1 base and at J to 6 bases, leaving 6 bases not matched to a gene. From germline, CDR1 is SEHNR and CDR2 FQNEAQ (reference sequence). CDR3 nucleotides: TGTGCCAGCAGCTTAGGTGGGACAGGGGGCTTCGCTGAAGCTTTCTTT. It encodes CASSLGGTGGFAEAFF.

V gene TRBV19 combines with J gene TRBJ1-1; D perhaps matches TRBD1 (5 bases). The germline V gene has CDR1 LNHDA and CDR2 SQIVND (reference sequence). V shed 4 bases and J shed 1 base, with 7 bases lying between them. CDR3 length: 13 amino acids. The CDR3 sequence: CASSRQKNTEAFF. CDR3 DNA sequence: TGTGCCAGTAGTAGACAGAAGAACACTGAAGCTTTCTTT.

The genes are TRBV7-9 and TRBJ2-7; 9 nucleotides match TRBD2. J lost 2 bases, V lost 5 bases, and 7 bases had no gene match. The CDR3 sequence is 15 residues long. The germline gives CDR1 SEHNR, CDR2 FQNEAQ (reference sequence). Written as DNA, the CDR3 is TGTGCCAGCAGCCATTCGGCTAGCGGGACCTACGAGCAGTACTTC. This codes for CASSHSASGTYEQYF.

The chain combines TRBV6-5 with TRBJ1-2; D is possibly TRBD1 (6 bases). The CDR3 consists of 14 residues. CDR1 is MNHEY and CDR2 is SVGAGI in the germline V gene. Deletions cut 5 bases from V and 4 bases from J, with 14 bases between. Here the CDR3 reads CASSTWGLGYGYTF. CDR3 nucleotides: TGTGCCAGCAGTACTTGGGGGCTGGGCTATGGCTACACCTTC.

The rearrangement uses TRBV6-5 and TRBJ2-7, with 12 positions matching TRBD1. CDR3 size: 16 residues. The germline gives CDR1 MNHEY, CDR2 SVGAGI. Trimming at V came to 4 bases and at J to 4 bases, leaving 8 bases not matched to a gene. CDR3 protein: CASSFKPGQGAYEQYV. The CDR3, as DNA: TGTGCCAGCAGTTTCAAACCGGGACAGGGGGCATACGAGCAGTACGTC.

This chain connects TRBV5-1 to TRBJ1-1; D possibly corresponds to TRBD1 (5 bases). Germline assignment: CDR1 SGHRS and CDR2 YFSETQ. V was cut by 3 bases and J by 0 bases, with 15 bases left in between. The CDR3 extends over 16 amino acids. CDR3 nucleotide sequence: TGCGCCAGCAGCTCGGACCGGGAGGGGATGAACACTGAAGCTTTCTTT. Encoded protein: CASSSDREGMNTEAFF.

The chain carries TRBV11-2 and TRBJ1-4, with D hard to call. The CDR3 runs 15 residues. The germline V and J ends were trimmed by 1 base and 3 bases, with 9 bases remaining between them. Germline CDR1 SGHAT, CDR2 FQNNGV. The CDR3 DNA follows: TGTGCCAGCAGCTTAGTTCGGGTTGCTAATGAAAAACTGTTTTTT. This encodes CASSLVRVANEKLFF. Based on the CDR3 plus reference TRBV11-2 and TRBJ1-4, the full variable domain is EAGVAQSPRYKIIEKRQSVAFWCNPISGHATLYWYQQILGQGPKLLIQFQNNGVVDDSQLPKDRFSAERLKGVDSTLKIQPAKLEDSAVYLCASSLVRVANEKLFFGSGTQLSVL.

The chain combines TRBV6-5 with TRBJ1-1; D is uncertain. The CDR3 length is 16 residues. Germline CDR1 is MNHEY and CDR2 is SVGAGI. Trimming cost V 0 bases and J 1 base, with 12 bases left between them. The CDR3 sequence: CASSYSGGVSNTEAFF. CDR3 nucleotides: TGTGCCAGCAGTTACTCGGGCGGGGTATCGAACACTGAAGCTTTCTTT.

The chain links TRBV18 to TRBJ2-6; D may be TRBD1 (5 bases). The length of the CDR3 is 18 residues. V was cut by 6 bases and J by 3 bases, with 21 bases left in between. Germline CDR1 reads KGHSH; CDR2 reads LQKENI. The CDR3 DNA reads as TGTGCCAGCTCCGCTTCAAGGCCAGGGTCTCGTGGGGCCAACGTCCTGACTTTC. Translated, it gives CASSASRPGSRGANVLTF.

The genes are TRBV5-1 and TRBJ2-2, with TRBD1 matching 8 bases. The CDR3 contains 16 residues. The germline V gene has CDR1 SGHRS and CDR2 YFSETQ. The trim removed 0 bases at V and 2 bases at J, leaving 3 bases unmatched. The CDR3 region is CASSLVGQVNTGELFF. CDR3 DNA: TGCGCCAGCAGCTTGGTGGGACAGGTTAACACCGGGGAGCTGTTTTTT.

The gene calls are TRBV27 and TRBJ2-7, with 7 bases aligning to TRBD2. Germline CDR1 and CDR2: MNHEY and SMNVEV (reference sequence). J was trimmed by 4 bases and V by 5 bases; bases with no gene match: 5. The CDR3 runs to 13 residues. CDR3 region: CASSPGEGYEQYF. The CDR3 DNA follows: TGTGCCAGCAGTCCGGGGGAGGGATACGAGCAGTACTTC.

This chain uses TRBV6-2 or TRBV6-3 with TRBJ2-2; 7 positions agree with TRBD2. This CDR3 region has 15 residues. Germline CDR1 is MNHEY and CDR2 is SVGEGT. J was trimmed by 3 bases and V by 5 bases; bases with no gene match: 6. CDR3 in amino acids: CASSKREGYTGELFF. The CDR3 DNA reads TGTGCCAGCAGTAAAAGGGAGGGATACACCGGGGAGCTGTTTTTT.

The chain has TRBV5-6 and TRBJ1-6; D is unresolved. V lost 1 base and J lost 10, with 6 bases in between. The CDR3 runs 12 residues. Germline V gene sequence: CDR1 SGHDT, CDR2 YYEEEE. The chain's CDR3 is CASSLRGSPLHF. CDR3 coding DNA: TGTGCCAGCAGCTTGCGCGGATCACCCCTCCACTTT.

V usage is TRBV18 and J usage is TRBJ1-3; TRBD1 matches 9 bases. Germline V lookup: CDR1 KGHSH, CDR2 LQKENI. There are 20 residues in the CDR3. Trimming removed 5 bases from V and 2 bases from J; junction bases left unmatched: 19. CDR3 sequence reads: CASSFRRPGQGVYTGNTIYF. CDR3 DNA sequence: TGTGCCAGCTCATTTCGCCGCCCGGGACAGGGTGTGTATACTGGAAACACCATATATTTT.

This clone was recorded a few times. The chain couples TRBV24-1 to TRBJ1-1; 7 bases match TRBD1. V was clipped by 7 bases and J by 0 bases; unmatched bases: 1. CDR1 is KGHDR and CDR2 is SFDVKD in the germline V gene. There are 13 residues in the CDR3. The CDR3, as DNA: TGTGCCACCAGCACAGGGGTGAACACTGAAGCTTTCTTT. Translation gives CATSTGVNTEAFF.

The CDR3 coding sequence is TGCGCCAGCAGCTTGTTACAAGAGACCCAGTACTTC. Its translation is CASSLLQETQYF. This chain uses TRBV5-1 with TRBJ2-5; the D is unclear. Trimming cost V 1 base and J 2 bases, with 3 bases left between them. The CDR3 sequence is 12 residues long. CDR1 is SGHRS and CDR2 is YFSETQ in the germline V gene.

There are a few counts of this clone. The chain has TRBV18 and TRBJ2-2; weak D call: TRBD1 (6 bases). Deletions cut 5 bases from V and 0 bases from J, with 16 bases between. The CDR3 covers 17 residues. Germline V gives CDR1 KGHSH, CDR2 LQKENI. CDR3 coding DNA: TGTGCCAGCTCATCCATTCTGACAGGATCGAACACCGGGGAGCTGTTTTTT. It codes for CASSSILTGSNTGELFF.

The chain recombines TRBV5-6 with TRBJ2-5; D is perhaps TRBD1 (5 bases). Trimming left V 1 base short and J 2 bases short, with 12 bases between. Germline V gene data show CDR1 as SGHDT and CDR2 as YYEEEE. The CDR3 totals 15 residues. This CDR3 is CASSLSQASQETQYF. DNA for the CDR3: TGTGCCAGCAGCTTGTCACAGGCATCACAAGAGACCCAGTACTTC.

The chain is built from TRBV28 and TRBJ1-2; 11 nucleotides line up with TRBD1. The germline V gene has CDR1 MDHEN and CDR2 SYDVKM. The CDR3 extends over 14 amino acids. With V trimmed by 6 bases and J by 7 bases, 7 bases remained unmatched. Here the CDR3 reads CASSSGTGGGGYTF. The DNA of the CDR3 is TGTGCCAGCAGCTCAGGGACAGGGGGTGGTGGCTACACCTTC.

The genes are TRBV5-1 and TRBJ1-1; 9 nucleotides align to TRBD1. The V gene's germline CDR1 is SGHRS and CDR2 YFSETQ. Unmatched junction bases numbered 8, after V lost 3 bases and J lost 2 bases. The CDR3 totals 16 residues. The CDR3 bases are TGCGCCAGCAGCTCGGGGACAGGGTTAATCAACACTGAAGCTTTCTTT. This sequence encodes CASSSGTGLINTEAFF. Full variable domain (outside the CDR3, taken from reference TRBV5-1 and TRBJ1-1): KAGVTQTPRYLIKTRGQQVTLSCSPISGHRSVSWYQQTPGQGLQFLFEYFSETQRNKGNFPGRFSGRQFSNSRSEMNVSTLELGDSALYLCASSSGTGLINTEAFFGQGTRLTVV.

CDR3 DNA sequence: TGTGCCTGGAGTCTAGCGGGGGATACAGATACGCAGTATTTT. It specifies CAWSLAGDTDTQYF. The V gene is TRBV30, the J gene TRBJ2-3; 10 bases align to TRBD2. The CDR3 is made up of 14 amino acids. V shed 2 bases and J 3 bases; nucleotides not matched to a gene: 2. Germline V gene lookup returns CDR1 GTSNPN and CDR2 SVGIG (reference sequence).

The rearrangement uses TRBV12-3 or TRBV12-4 and TRBJ1-4; tentatively, D is TRBD1 (6 bases). The CDR3 sequence is 13 residues long. V lost 6 bases, J lost 4 bases, and 9 bases lay in between. The CDR3 sequence: CASRDSYNEKLFF. The CDR3 DNA reads as TGTGCCAGCAGGGACAGCTATAATGAAAAACTGTTTTTT.

J is TRBJ1-1 and V is TRBV29-1; tentative D call: TRBD1 (5 bases). Germline loops: CDR1 SQVTM, CDR2 ANQGSEA. The CDR3 has 12 amino acids. Trimming pared 7 bases from V and 1 base from J, leaving 10 bases between. Here the CDR3 reads CSGGAWNTEAFF. The CDR3 bases are TGCAGCGGCGGGGCTTGGAACACTGAAGCTTTCTTT.